The rows below give T cell receptor beta chains drawn from one sample of a study of T-cell reconstitution after alpha-beta-depleted transplantation in children. TCRdb recomputed calls from the PCR reads with MiXCR, one row per CDR3 protein. The data show around 480,000 distinct CDR3 sequences, 30% to 35% seen once. The sample here was PBMCs from the stem cell graft donor, taken from the stem cell graft. These receptors all come from a human donor who donated a stem cell graft to a child with aplastic anemia. CDR3s include the opening cysteine and the closing phenylalanine or tryptophan. Fields, in order: CDR3 protein, CDR3 DNA, J gene, D gene, clone size, V gene. The D gene is left open where the match is weak. The size entry is marked missing in some rows and otherwise reads once, few, many or a size class.

CDR3aa: CASSLPRFDRVRTEAFF
CDR3nt: TGTGCCAGCAGCCTTCCTCGATTCGACAGGGTGCGAACTGAAGCTTTCTTT
j_gene: TRBJ1-1
d_gene: TRBD1
abundance: -
v_gene: TRBV7-8

CDR3aa: CASSYSGTETLYNEQFF
CDR3nt: TGTGCCAGCAGTTACTCAGGGACAGAGACCCTATACAATGAGCAGTTCTTC
j_gene: TRBJ2-1
d_gene: TRBD1
abundance: few
v_gene: TRBV6-5

CDR3aa: CSARVVQEYNYGYTF
CDR3nt: TGCAGTGCTAGAGTGGTACAGGAGTATAACTATGGCTACACCTTC
j_gene: TRBJ1-2
d_gene: -
abundance: few
v_gene: TRBV20-1

CDR3aa: CASSYGVAGSSYNEQFF
CDR3nt: TGTGCCAGCAGTTACGGGGTAGCGGGAAGCTCCTACAATGAGCAGTTCTTC
j_gene: TRBJ2-1
d_gene: TRBD2
abundance: few
v_gene: TRBV6-2/TRBV6-3

CDR3aa: CASSQGGAGNYYGYTF
CDR3nt: TGTGCCAGCAGTCAGGGGGGAGCCGGGAATTACTATGGCTACACCTTC
j_gene: TRBJ1-2
d_gene: TRBD1
abundance: -
v_gene: TRBV5-5

CDR3aa: CASSSRDGYEQYF
CDR3nt: TGTGCCAGCTCATCAAGGGACGGCTACGAGCAGTACTTC
j_gene: TRBJ2-7
d_gene: -
abundance: -
v_gene: TRBV18

CDR3aa: CASSIDPQWGTEAFF
CDR3nt: TGTGCCAGTAGTATAGACCCACAGTGGGGTACTGAAGCTTTCTTT
j_gene: TRBJ1-1
d_gene: -
abundance: few
v_gene: TRBV19

CDR3aa: CSVQQGIPEKLFF
CDR3nt: TGCAGCGTTCAACAGGGGATCCCCGAAAAACTGTTTTTT
j_gene: TRBJ1-4
d_gene: TRBD1
abundance: -
v_gene: TRBV29-1

CDR3aa: CASSPRRRQLDYGYTF
CDR3nt: TGTGCCAGTAGTCCTCGTCGGAGACAGCTGGACTATGGCTACACCTTC
j_gene: TRBJ1-2
d_gene: -
abundance: -
v_gene: TRBV19

CDR3aa: CASSLNIGPQHF
CDR3nt: TGTGCCAGCAGTTTAAATATCGGGCCCCAGCATTTT
j_gene: TRBJ1-5
d_gene: -
abundance: few
v_gene: TRBV12-3/TRBV12-4

CDR3aa: CASRETAFPMGSGANVLTF
CDR3nt: TGTGCCAGCAGGGAAACCGCTTTCCCCATGGGCTCTGGGGCCAACGTCCTGACTTTC
j_gene: TRBJ2-6
d_gene: -
abundance: few
v_gene: TRBV6-1

CDR3aa: CASSETGAENTEAFF
CDR3nt: TGTGCCAGCAGCGAAACAGGGGCCGAGAACACTGAAGCTTTCTTT
j_gene: TRBJ1-1
d_gene: TRBD1
abundance: -
v_gene: TRBV9

CDR3aa: CASRLRDRVREKLFF
CDR3nt: TGTGCCAGCAGGTTGCGGGACAGGGTGCGTGAAAAACTGTTTTTT
j_gene: TRBJ1-4
d_gene: TRBD1
abundance: few
v_gene: TRBV28

CDR3aa: CASSQDFRTNYGYTF
CDR3nt: TGCGCCAGCAGCCAAGATTTCCGGACTAACTATGGCTACACCTTC
j_gene: TRBJ1-2
d_gene: -
abundance: few
v_gene: TRBV4-3

CDR3aa: CASSGTSGNTGELFF
CDR3nt: TGTGCCAGCAGCGGGACTAGCGGGAACACCGGGGAGCTGTTTTTT
j_gene: TRBJ2-2
d_gene: TRBD2
abundance: few
v_gene: TRBV9

CDR3aa: CASSLQPPGQIF
CDR3nt: TGTGCCAGCAGTCTCCAACCCCCGGGACAAATTTTT
j_gene: TRBJ1-3
d_gene: -
abundance: -
v_gene: TRBV12-3/TRBV12-4

CDR3aa: CSVEDLWRMPEQFF
CDR3nt: TGCAGCGTTGAAGATCTGTGGCGGATGCCGGAGCAGTTCTTC
j_gene: TRBJ2-1
d_gene: -
abundance: -
v_gene: TRBV29-1

CDR3aa: CASSQDGTPGDTEAFF
CDR3nt: TGTGCCAGCAGCCAAGATGGGACACCGGGGGACACTGAAGCTTTCTTT
j_gene: TRBJ1-1
d_gene: -
abundance: -
v_gene: TRBV4-2

CDR3aa: CASSTTGTSGRYF
CDR3nt: TGTGCCAGCAGTACAACGGGGACTAGCGGGAGGTATTTT
j_gene: TRBJ2-3
d_gene: TRBD2
abundance: -
v_gene: TRBV9

CDR3aa: CASSYEGHYEQYF
CDR3nt: TGTGCCAGCAGTTACGAGGGGCACTACGAGCAGTACTTC
j_gene: TRBJ2-7
d_gene: -
abundance: -
v_gene: TRBV6-5

CDR3aa: CASSQDRVASSYNSPLHF
CDR3nt: TGCGCCAGCAGCCAAGATCGTGTCGCGAGCTCCTATAATTCACCCCTCCACTTT
j_gene: TRBJ1-6
d_gene: -
abundance: -
v_gene: TRBV4-3

CDR3aa: CSARGQGSGANVLTF
CDR3nt: TGCAGTGCTAGAGGCCAGGGGTCTGGGGCCAACGTCCTGACTTTC
j_gene: TRBJ2-6
d_gene: -
abundance: -
v_gene: TRBV20-1

CDR3aa: CASSYGLAPGETQYF
CDR3nt: TGTGCCAGCAGTTACGGGTTAGCACCGGGAGAGACCCAGTACTTC
j_gene: TRBJ2-5
d_gene: -
abundance: -
v_gene: TRBV6-2/TRBV6-3

CDR3aa: CASSFQLDRNTEAFF
CDR3nt: TGTGCCAGCAGCTTTCAGCTGGACAGGAACACTGAAGCTTTCTTT
j_gene: TRBJ1-1
d_gene: -
abundance: -
v_gene: TRBV11-2

CDR3aa: CSANLAGVGNQPQHF
CDR3nt: TGCAGTGCTAATTTAGCCGGGGTAGGCAATCAGCCCCAGCATTTT
j_gene: TRBJ1-5
d_gene: -
abundance: -
v_gene: TRBV20-1

CDR3aa: CASSPGLEWDTQYF
CDR3nt: TGTGCCAGCAGTCCGGGACTAGAATGGGATACGCAGTATTTT
j_gene: TRBJ2-3
d_gene: TRBD2
abundance: -
v_gene: TRBV6-1

CDR3aa: CASSSVGQGESEQYF
CDR3nt: TGTGCCAGCAGCTCCGTAGGACAGGGAGAGAGCGAGCAGTACTTC
j_gene: TRBJ2-7
d_gene: TRBD1
abundance: many
v_gene: TRBV7-6

CDR3aa: CATSDLPMTGVDDTQYF
CDR3nt: TGTGCCACCAGTGATTTGCCGATGACAGGGGTTGACGATACGCAGTATTTT
j_gene: TRBJ2-3
d_gene: TRBD1
abundance: few
v_gene: TRBV24-1

CDR3aa: CASSYSSRSWVTDTQYF
CDR3nt: TGTGCCAGCAGTTACTCGAGTAGGAGTTGGGTCACGGATACGCAGTATTTT
j_gene: TRBJ2-3
d_gene: -
abundance: -
v_gene: TRBV6-5

CDR3aa: CASSYNYGQVKETQYF
CDR3nt: TGCGCCAGCAGCTACAATTACGGACAGGTCAAAGAGACCCAGTACTTC
j_gene: TRBJ2-5
d_gene: TRBD1
abundance: -
v_gene: TRBV5-1

CDR3aa: CASSSTDYEQYF
CDR3nt: TGTGCCAGCAGCTCCACCGATTACGAGCAGTACTTC
j_gene: TRBJ2-7
d_gene: -
abundance: -
v_gene: TRBV7-6

CDR3aa: CASRLTGTAANYGYTF
CDR3nt: TGTGCCAGCAGATTGACAGGGACCGCAGCTAACTATGGCTACACCTTC
j_gene: TRBJ1-2
d_gene: TRBD1
abundance: -
v_gene: TRBV6-1

CDR3aa: CASSLGWTSGRGTDTQYF
CDR3nt: TGTGCCAGCAGCTTAGGATGGACTAGCGGGAGGGGCACAGATACGCAGTATTTT
j_gene: TRBJ2-3
d_gene: TRBD2
abundance: -
v_gene: TRBV11-2

CDR3aa: CSALRDGEDATDTQYF
CDR3nt: TGCAGTGCTTTGCGGGACGGGGAAGATGCCACAGATACGCAGTATTTT
j_gene: TRBJ2-3
d_gene: -
abundance: -
v_gene: TRBV20-1